Each of the 6 T cell receptor beta chains below was sequenced from the same sample in a study of siplizumab effects on memory and regulatory T cells. Only in-frame clones appear in the TCRdb table, and some are missing; sequencing was by immunoSEQ multiplex PCR. The sample shows more than 85,000 clones, about nine tenths of them seen only once. Sequenced sample: CD4+ T cells sorted from blood. The origin of the receptors is a human donor in good health. Some clones in this sample may be carry-over from other donors' samples.

The rearrangement uses TRBV29-1 and TRBJ1-3; no definite D call. The CDR3 covers 12 residues. Germline V gene data show CDR1 as SQVTM and CDR2 as ANQGSEA. V was pared by 5 bases and J by 3 bases, with 8 bases between. The CDR3 protein is CSVWGDGNTIYF. The CDR3 DNA follows: TGCAGCGTTTGGGGAGATGGAAACACCATATATTTT.

This sequence joins TRBV5-1 and TRBJ1-6; 9 nucleotides align to TRBD1. Germline V CDR1 and CDR2: SGHRS, YFSETQ. This CDR3 comprises 16 residues. V shed 4 bases, J shed 8 bases, and the junction held 10 bases outside the gene matches. CDR3 sequence reads: CASSIQGQGSDSPLHF. CDR3 nucleotides: TGCGCCAGCAGCATACAGGGACAGGGTAGTGATTCACCCCTCCACTTT.

The rearrangement uses TRBV11-2 and TRBJ2-2; weak D call: TRBD2 (6 bases). Germline-derived CDR1 and CDR2 are SGHAT and FQNNGV. V lost 0 bases and J lost 6, with 11 bases in between. The CDR3 has 15 residues. The CDR3 DNA follows: TGTGCCAGCAGCTTAGAGGGGGGTACTCCCGGGGAGCTGTTTTTT. This gives the protein CASSLEGGTPGELFF.

This chain uses TRBV11-3 with TRBJ2-5; no clear D gene. The CDR3 spans 17 residues. Germline CDR1 reads SGHNT; CDR2 reads YENEEA. Trimming took 1 base from V and 1 from J, leaving 16 bases between them. The CDR3: CASSLGIGPAAQETQYF. As DNA, the CDR3 is TGTGCCAGCAGCTTAGGTATAGGGCCGGCAGCCCAAGAGACCCAGTACTTC.

The chain uses TRBV14 and TRBJ1-2; D unresolved. V lost 2 bases, J lost 4 bases, and 8 bases lay in between. Germline CDR1 SGHDN, CDR2 FVKESK. The CDR3 is made up of 13 amino acids. The CDR3, as DNA: TGTGCCAGCAGCCAATCGGATACCTATGGCTACACCTTC. Translating it yields CASSQSDTYGYTF.

As for this clone: The sample carries other DNA sequences with the same CDR3. The CDR3 region is CASSLVGQGTGELFF. In nucleotides, the CDR3 is TGCGCCAGCAGCTTGGTAGGACAGGGAACCGGGGAGCTGTTTTTT. This chain joins TRBV5-1 and TRBJ2-2; TRBD1 matches 8 bases. CDR3 length equals 15 residues. Germline CDR1 SGHRS, CDR2 YFSETQ. Losses at the gene ends were 0 bases for V and 5 bases for J; bases not matched to a gene: 3.